This TCR beta chain came from a study of CD8 T cells in Susac syndrome. RNA was extracted with the RNeasy kit, and a quantity of 0.5 to 1 ug was reverse transcribed using random hexamers. TCRdb reanalysed the immunoSEQ multiplex PCR reads using MiXCR and keeps one entry per CDR3 protein. The table includes more than 100,000 distinct CDR3 sequences, about 95% detected once. V was cut by 0 bases and J by 9 bases, with 12 bases left in between. This CDR3 region has 13 residues. Germline values: CDR1 SGHRS, CDR2 YFSETQ. The sequencing sample was made of CD4+ T cells from PBMCs. The receptor's source is a human donor in good health. The V call is TRBV5-1, the J call TRBJ2-5, with D possibly being TRBD2 (5 bases). The CDR3 nucleotides are TGCGCCAGCAGCTTGGCCAAGGAGGAGGCCCAGTACTTC. Amino acids: CASSLAKEEAQYF.